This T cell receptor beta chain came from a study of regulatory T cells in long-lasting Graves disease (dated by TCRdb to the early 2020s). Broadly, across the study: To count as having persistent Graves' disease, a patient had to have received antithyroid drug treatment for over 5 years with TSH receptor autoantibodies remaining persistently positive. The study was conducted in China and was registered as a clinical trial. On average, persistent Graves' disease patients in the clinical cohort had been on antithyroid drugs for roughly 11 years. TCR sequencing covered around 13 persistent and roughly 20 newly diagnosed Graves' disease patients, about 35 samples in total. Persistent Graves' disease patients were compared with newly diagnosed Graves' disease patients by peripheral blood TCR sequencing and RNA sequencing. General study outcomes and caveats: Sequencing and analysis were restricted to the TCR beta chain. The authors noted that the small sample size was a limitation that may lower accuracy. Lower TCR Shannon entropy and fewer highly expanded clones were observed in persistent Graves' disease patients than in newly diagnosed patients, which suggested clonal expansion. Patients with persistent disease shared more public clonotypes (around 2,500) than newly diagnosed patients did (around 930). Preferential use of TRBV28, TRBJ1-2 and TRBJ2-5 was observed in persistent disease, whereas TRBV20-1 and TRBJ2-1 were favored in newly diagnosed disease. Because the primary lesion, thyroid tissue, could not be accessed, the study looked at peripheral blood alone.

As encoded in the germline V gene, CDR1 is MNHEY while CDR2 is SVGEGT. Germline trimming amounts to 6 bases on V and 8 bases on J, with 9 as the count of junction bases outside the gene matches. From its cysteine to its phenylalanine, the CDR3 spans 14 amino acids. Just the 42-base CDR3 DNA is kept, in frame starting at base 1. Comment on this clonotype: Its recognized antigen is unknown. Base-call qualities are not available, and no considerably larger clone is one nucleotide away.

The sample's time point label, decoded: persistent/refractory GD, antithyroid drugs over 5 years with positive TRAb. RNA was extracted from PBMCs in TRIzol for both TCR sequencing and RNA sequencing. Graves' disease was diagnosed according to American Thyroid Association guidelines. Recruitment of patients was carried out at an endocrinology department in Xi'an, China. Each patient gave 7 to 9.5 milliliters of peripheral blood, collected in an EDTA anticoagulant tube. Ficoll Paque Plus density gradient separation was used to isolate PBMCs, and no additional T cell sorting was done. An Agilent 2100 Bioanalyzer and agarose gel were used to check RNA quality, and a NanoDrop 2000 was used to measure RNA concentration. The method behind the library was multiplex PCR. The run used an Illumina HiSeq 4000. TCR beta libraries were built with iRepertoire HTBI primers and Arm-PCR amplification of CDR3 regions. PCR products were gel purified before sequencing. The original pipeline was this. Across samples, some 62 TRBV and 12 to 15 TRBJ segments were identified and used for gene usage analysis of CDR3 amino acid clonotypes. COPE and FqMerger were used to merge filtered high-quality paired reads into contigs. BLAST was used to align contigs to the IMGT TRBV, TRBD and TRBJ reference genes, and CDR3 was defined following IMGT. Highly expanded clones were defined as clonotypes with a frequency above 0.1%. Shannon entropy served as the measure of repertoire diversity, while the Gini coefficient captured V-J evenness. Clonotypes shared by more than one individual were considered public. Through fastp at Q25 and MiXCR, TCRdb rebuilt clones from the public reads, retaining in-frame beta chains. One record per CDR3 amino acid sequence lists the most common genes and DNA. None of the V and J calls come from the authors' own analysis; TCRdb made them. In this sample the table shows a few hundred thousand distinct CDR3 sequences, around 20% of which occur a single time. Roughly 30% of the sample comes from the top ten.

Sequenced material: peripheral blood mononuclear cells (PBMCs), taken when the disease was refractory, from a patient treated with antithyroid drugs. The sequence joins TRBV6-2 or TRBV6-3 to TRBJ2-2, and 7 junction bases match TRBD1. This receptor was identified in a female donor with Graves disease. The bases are TGTGCCAGCAGCCCCAGGCAGGGGGTTGGGGAGCTGTTTTTT. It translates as CASSPRQGVGELFF.